This TCR beta chain was recorded in a study of OX40 agonist ivuxolimab in advanced cancers. The repertoire was sequenced with immunoSEQ multiplex PCR; TCRdb's copy has only in-frame clones and lacks some. The table lists tens of thousands of clones, 79% of them singletons. CDR3 length equals 15 residues. The V and J ends lost 1 base and 0 bases respectively, with 10 bases between them. The germline gives CDR1 LNHDA, CDR2 SQIVND (reference sequence). The sequence came from an adult with an advanced solid tumor such as melanoma, head and neck, liver or kidney cancer. The sequencing here drew on CD4+ or CD8+ T cells sorted from blood, taken in a trial of the OX40 agonist ivuxolimab. The J gene is TRBJ2-7, the V gene TRBV19; D gene uncertain. CDR3 sequence: CASSIGGFGSYEQYF. The CDR3, as DNA: TGTGCCAGTAGTATAGGGGGTTTTGGCTCCTACGAGCAGTACTTC.